This T cell receptor (beta chain) was sequenced in a study of blood T cells in healthy people across ages. General study findings and limits: Older age coincided with a roughly linear decline in TCR beta diversity per million T cells. PBMC samples, being unsorted, prevented any conclusive comparison of naive and antigen-experienced cells.

Alongside a J-beta primer mix, a sample-barcoded 5' primer served in a second PCR lasting about 7 to 11 cycles. Each cDNA molecule was tagged by a template-switch adaptor with 12 random nucleotides. In TCRdb, the 5' RACE reads were re-called with MiXCR into one record per CDR3 protein. This table holds more than 700,000 distinct CDR3 sequences, 40% to 65% found once. As for this clonotype: Its specificity is unknown.

Individuals who donated were healthy Caucasians from Russia aged 6 to 90. The CDR3 extends over 14 amino acids. Per the germline V gene, CDR1 is MNHNS and CDR2 is SASEGT. V gave up 11 bases and J gave up 14 bases, with 29 bases separating them. This receptor was taken from a man older than 75 in good health. The sample consisted of blood. This chain links TRBV6-1 with TRBJ2-3, with D possibly matching TRBD1 (6 bases). Here the CDR3 reads CACSKWGSDRYAYF. For the CDR3, the DNA is TGTGCCTGCTCCAAGTGGGGGTCGGACAGATACGCGTATTTT.